The source of this T cell receptor beta chain is a study of CD8 T cells in Susac syndrome. Reverse transcription used roughly 0.5 to 1 ug RNA and random hexamers. TCRdb fed the immunoSEQ multiplex PCR reads into MiXCR, producing one record per CDR3 protein. This sample has approximately 280,000 distinct CDR3 sequences, with approximately 81% found just once. This TCR came from a human donor with multiple sclerosis. The specimen was CD8+ T cells from PBMCs.

The CDR3 DNA reads as TGTGCCAGCACCCTAGCGGGAAACTCCTACAATGAGCAGTTCTTC. Translation: CASTLAGNSYNEQFF. The chain is built from TRBV11-2 and TRBJ2-1; 9 bases match TRBD2. The CDR3 covers 15 residues. CDR1 and CDR2 (germline): SGHAT, FQNNGV. Trimming cost V 7 bases and J 0 bases; bases outside gene matches: 4.